The 30 T cell receptor beta chains below come from one sample, sequenced in a study of post-analysis software for immune sequencing data. Study observations and caveats: When patients were compared with controls, about 5 TRBV segments were more frequent, TRBV5-6, TRBV5-1 and TRBV20-1 among them.

For these TCRs, the target antigens are not known. Researchers reported that TCR beta cDNA libraries carried unique molecular identifiers. TCRdb reprocessed the PCR reads via MiXCR and lists one record per CDR3 protein. The data contain 350,000 to 450,000 distinct CDR3 sequences, less than 40% of them singletons. The sample was blood. The receptors derive from a girl aged 5 to 17 with multiple sclerosis.

This clonotype has only one observation. The rearrangement links TRBV24-1 to TRBJ2-1; no reliable D call. With 0 bases removed from V and 9 bases from J, the gap between germline ends came to 5 bases. The CDR3 has 12 residues. In germline, CDR1 is KGHDR, CDR2 SFDVKD. CDR3 region: CATSDLGVEQFF. Written as DNA, the CDR3 is TGTGCCACCAGTGATTTGGGGGTTGAGCAGTTCTTC.

The chain combines TRBV6-2 or TRBV6-3 with TRBJ1-5, with a tentative D call TRBD1 (5 bases). Germline CDR1 is MNHEY and CDR2 is SVGEGT. Trimming stripped 4 bases from V and 0 bases from J, with 13 bases between. This CDR3 comprises 16 residues. This chain's CDR3 is CASSSRGKYSNQPQHF. The DNA for the CDR3 is TGTGCCAGCAGTTCTCGGGGGAAATATAGCAATCAGCCCCAGCATTTT.

This clonotype was picked up a small number of times. An end of the junction differs from the germline gene, which may be a read error. This chain links TRBV7-7 with TRBJ2-1; TRBD1 agrees at 8 bases. The CDR3 totals 13 residues. Germline CDR1 SSHAT, CDR2 FNYEAQ (reference sequence). DNA for the CDR3: TGTGCTAGCAGCAGGATGGACAGGGATGAGCAGTTCTTC. Translating it yields CASSRMDRDEQFF.

The J gene is TRBJ2-4, the V gene TRBV25-1; 7 nucleotides line up with TRBD2. Germline V CDR1 and CDR2: MGHDK, SYGVNS. This CDR3 spans 15 amino acids. V trimming: 3 bases; J trimming: 7 bases; junction bases outside the gene matches: 9. CDR3 coding DNA: TGTGCCAGCAGTGATCAAATAGCGCGGGAGAACATTCAGTACTTC. It codes for CASSDQIARENIQYF.

The rearrangement joins TRBV7-3 to TRBJ2-3; 12 nucleotides line up with TRBD2. Germline values: CDR1 SGHTA, CDR2 FQGTGA. The CDR3 extends over 16 amino acids. V was pared by 2 bases and J by 4 bases, with 4 bases of the junction left unmatched. In DNA form, the CDR3 reads TGTGCCAGCAGCTTACGGCTAGCGGGGGGGGCAGATACGCAGTATTTT. As protein: CASSLRLAGGADTQYF. The full variable domain, with the rest looked up from reference TRBV7-3 and TRBJ2-3, is GAGVSQTPSNKVTEKGKYVELRCDPISGHTALYWYRQSLGQGPEFLIYFQGTGAADDSGLPNDRFFAVRPEGSVSTLKIQRTERGDSAVYLCASSLRLAGGADTQYFGPGTRLTVL.

The chain recombines TRBV6-2 or TRBV6-3 with TRBJ2-1; possibly TRBD1 or TRBD2 for D (5 bases each). Germline lookup yields CDR1 MNHEY and CDR2 SVGEGT. Trimming took 6 bases from V and 9 from J, leaving 15 bases between them. The CDR3 is 13 amino acids. For the CDR3, the DNA is TGTGCCAGCAGCCAAGGGTGGGGGAGTGAGCAGTTCTTC. Translation: CASSQGWGSEQFF.

Worth noting for this clonotype: The junction departs from the called germline gene at one end, perhaps through a read error. The CDR3 DNA follows: TGTGCCAGCAGCACAGGACTCTATGGCCACACCTTC. Encoded protein: CASSTGLYGHTF. The rearrangement links TRBV12-3 or TRBV12-4 to TRBJ1-2; D may be TRBD1 (5 bases). This CDR3 spans 12 amino acids.

V and J are TRBV29-1 and TRBJ2-7; 8 bases fit TRBD1. The CDR3 has 12 amino acids. Germline CDR1 and CDR2: SQVTM and ANQGSEA. After removal of 7 bases from V and 0 bases from J, the junction contained 2 bases not matched to a gene. CDR3 bases: TGCAGCGCCGGACAGGGCTCCTACGAGCAGTACTTC. It specifies CSAGQGSYEQYF.

With respect to this clonotype: With a much larger clone just one base away, this may be a read error. The V and J genes are TRBV3-1 and TRBJ1-2; D might be TRBD1 (6 bases). Per the germline V gene, CDR1 is LGHDT and CDR2 is YNNKEL (reference sequence). This CDR3 spans 14 amino acids. The CDR3 region is CASSLGRGSYGCTF. CDR3 in DNA: TGTGCCAGCAGCCTAGGCAGGGGAAGCTATGGCTGCACCTTC. Full variable domain (rest looked up from reference TRBV3-1 and TRBJ1-2): DTAVSQTPKYLVTQMGNDKSIKCEQNLGHDTMYWYKQDSKKFLKIMFSYNNKELIINETVPNRFSPKSPDKAHLNLHINSLELGDSAVYFCASSLGRGSYGCTFGSGTRLTVV.

This sequence joins TRBV10-2 and TRBJ2-1, with 8 bases aligning to TRBD2. J lost 12 bases, V lost 3 bases, and 10 bases had no gene match. The CDR3 covers 14 residues. The germline V gene has CDR1 WSHSY and CDR2 SAAADI. The CDR3 loop is CASSDRANGLAQFF. The DNA of the CDR3 is TGCGCCAGCAGTGACCGAGCTAATGGACTAGCGCAGTTCTTC.

The chain combines TRBV12-3 or TRBV12-4 with TRBJ1-5; 10 bases are shared with TRBD1. This CDR3 has 16 amino acids. The ends lost 4 bases at V and 5 bases at J; junction bases unmatched: 8. CDR3 in amino acids: CASSSRQGAIHQPQHF. CDR3 nucleotides: TGTGCCAGCAGTTCCCGACAGGGGGCTATTCATCAGCCCCAGCATTTT.

The chain joins TRBV10-3 to TRBJ2-1; 13 bases match TRBD2. The CDR3 runs to 16 residues. V lost 0 bases, J lost 7 bases, and 3 bases stayed unmatched. In germline, CDR1 is ENHRY, CDR2 SYGVKD. CDR3 sequence reads: CAISESATSGGNEQFF. DNA for the CDR3: TGTGCCATCAGTGAGTCAGCGACTAGCGGGGGGAATGAGCAGTTCTTC.

The chain has TRBV4-2 and TRBJ1-1, with D hard to call. The CDR3 sequence is 13 residues long. The V and J ends lost 3 bases and 5 bases respectively, with 10 bases between them. CDR1 is LGHNA, CDR2 YNFKEQ, per germline. Written as DNA, the CDR3 is TGTGCCAGCAGCCAGGTCGAGGCAACTGAAGCTTTCTTT. Translating gives CASSQVEATEAFF.

The chain has TRBV29-1 and TRBJ2-7; no clear D gene. The J call is doubtful: the DNA matches TRBJ2-5 better. Germline V gene lookup returns CDR1 SQVTM and CDR2 ANQGSEA. CDR3 length: 12 residues. This CDR3 reads CSVDLDQETQYF. In nucleotides, the CDR3 is TGCAGCGTTGATTTAGATCAAGAGACCCAGTACTTC.

CDR3 DNA: TGTGCCAGCAGCCAAGATCAAGAGACCCAGTACTTC. Residues: CASSQDQETQYF. The V gene is TRBV3-1, the J gene TRBJ2-5, with no clear D. Deletions cut 0 bases from V and 2 bases from J, with 1 base between. Germline lookup yields CDR1 LGHDT and CDR2 YNNKEL (reference sequence). There are 12 residues in the CDR3.

The rearrangement joins TRBV6-6 to TRBJ2-3; TRBD1 aligns across 7 bases. After removal of 4 bases from V and 0 bases from J, the junction contained 4 bases not matched to a gene. There are 15 residues in the CDR3. CDR1 is MNHNY and CDR2 is SVGAGI in the germline V gene (reference sequence). CDR3 loop: CASSSRDRSTDTQYF. The CDR3 nucleotides read TGTGCCAGCAGTTCCCGGGACAGAAGCACAGATACGCAGTATTTT.

The chain combines TRBV7-9 with TRBJ1-4; D call uncertain. The germline V gene has CDR1 SEHNR and CDR2 FQNEAQ (reference sequence). CDR3 length: 13 residues. V lost 0 bases and J lost 7, with 6 bases in between. The CDR3, as DNA: TGTGCCAGCAGCTTAGCCGGAGGTGAAAAACTGTTTTTT. It is translated as CASSLAGGEKLFF.

This clonotype has more than one count but fewer than ten. The J gene is TRBJ2-1, the V gene TRBV12-3 or TRBV12-4; weak D call: TRBD2 (5 bases). The CDR3 loop spans 13 amino acids. V lost 7 bases and J 6 bases, leaving 13 bases between the germline ends. The CDR3 protein is CASTPGIGNEQFF. Written as DNA, the CDR3 is TGTGCCAGCACCCCCGGGATTGGCAATGAGCAGTTCTTC.

The chain has TRBV20-1 and TRBJ1-2; D uncertain. V lost 7 bases to trimming and J lost 1 base, with 19 bases between them. CDR3 length: 15 residues. Germline V gives CDR1 DFQATT, CDR2 SNEGSKA (reference sequence). CDR3: CSVPPPGSLNYGYTF. The DNA for the CDR3 is TGCAGTGTCCCACCACCTGGTTCACTTAACTATGGCTACACCTTC.

This sequence joins TRBV27 and TRBJ1-5; weak D call: TRBD1 (5 bases). V lost 10 bases to trimming and J lost 6 bases, with 28 bases between them. There are 17 residues in the CDR3. Germline V gives CDR1 MNHEY, CDR2 SMNVEV (reference sequence). This CDR3 reads CANSPRAGVWGVQPQHF. The CDR3 DNA follows: TGTGCCAACAGCCCCCGGGCAGGCGTGTGGGGGGTTCAGCCCCAGCATTTT.

The chain recombines TRBV24-1 with TRBJ2-5; no clear D. This CDR3 is 13 amino acids long. The germline gives CDR1 KGHDR, CDR2 SFDVKD. The V gene lost 3 bases and the J gene lost 2 bases, with 6 bases spanning the gap. Here the CDR3 DNA reads TGTGCCACCAGTGATACGACGCAAGAGACCCAGTACTTC. Encoded protein: CATSDTTQETQYF.

The J gene is TRBJ2-3, the V gene TRBV18; D gene uncertain. Per germline, CDR1 KGHSH and CDR2 LQKENI. Trimming cost V 3 bases and J 4 bases, with 11 bases left between them. The CDR3 runs to 14 residues. CDR3 coding DNA: TGTGCCAGCTCACCCCAGGAACGAGCAGATACGCAGTATTTT. Translated, it gives CASSPQERADTQYF. Using reference TRBV18 and TRBJ2-3 for the parts outside the CDR3, the full variable domain is NAGVMQNPRHLVRRRGQEARLRCSPMKGHSHVYWYRQLPEEGLKFMVYLQKENIIDESGMPKERFSAEFPKEGPSILRIQQVVRGDSAAYFCASSPQERADTQYFGPGTRLTVL.

This clonotype was detected ten times or more. The genes are TRBV5-1 and TRBJ2-1; unclear D gene. CDR3 length: 14 residues. The ends were cut back, 4 bases at V and 5 bases at J, with 13 bases in the middle. Germline lookup yields CDR1 SGHRS and CDR2 YFSETQ. The CDR3 protein is CASSPWVENNEQFF. The CDR3 DNA reads TGCGCCAGCAGCCCCTGGGTCGAAAACAATGAGCAGTTCTTC.

The chain employs TRBV27 and TRBJ2-7, with D unclear. The ends were cut back, 5 bases at V and 3 bases at J, with 14 bases in the middle. The CDR3 sequence is 14 residues long. CDR1 is MNHEY, CDR2 SMNVEV, per germline (reference sequence). The CDR3 spells CASSQSSEFYEQYF. The CDR3 DNA reads TGTGCCAGCAGTCAATCCTCGGAGTTCTACGAGCAGTACTTC.

The table lists this clonotype with a few counts. The V gene is TRBV12-3 or TRBV12-4, the J gene TRBJ1-2, with D perhaps matching TRBD1 (6 bases). This CDR3 region has 13 residues. Trimming shortened V by 2 bases and J by 6 bases, and 10 bases separated the two germline ends. CDR3 in DNA: TGTGCCAGCAGTTTAACAGGGAGGAATGGCTACACCTTC. Its protein product is CASSLTGRNGYTF.

This clonotype was counted a few times. The V call is TRBV3-1, the J call TRBJ1-2; weak D call: TRBD1 (6 bases). The V gene lost 4 bases and the J gene lost 8 bases, with 11 bases spanning the gap. CDR1 and CDR2 from the germline V gene are LGHDT and YNNKEL (reference sequence). The CDR3 contains 12 residues. DNA for the CDR3: TGTGCCAGCAGCCTGACAGGATCCGGCTACACCTTC. It yields the protein CASSLTGSGYTF.

This sequence joins TRBV7-9 and TRBJ2-1; D is uncertain. Trimming took off 1 base at V and 7 bases at J, with 5 bases between the two ends. Germline V gene lookup returns CDR1 SEHNR and CDR2 FQNEAQ (reference sequence). This CDR3 comprises 12 residues. CDR3 nucleotide sequence: TGTGCCAGCAGCTTAGGGAATAATGAGCAGTTCTTC. This gives the protein CASSLGNNEQFF. The variable domain in full, completed from reference TRBV7-9 and TRBJ2-1, reads DTGVSQNPRHKITKRGQNVTFRCDPISEHNRLYWYRQTLGQGPEFLTYFQNEAQLEKSRLLSDRFSAERPKGSFSTLEIQRTEQGDSAMYLCASSLGNNEQFFGPGTRLTVL.

This clonotype was seen a handful of times. The rearrangement joins TRBV7-9 to TRBJ1-2; no reliable D call. CDR3 length equals 15 residues. V was trimmed by 0 bases and J by 4 bases, leaving 12 bases between them. Germline lookup yields CDR1 SEHNR and CDR2 FQNEAQ (reference sequence). CDR3 coding DNA: TGTGCCAGCAGCTTAGCGGGCAGCAGCTCCTATGGCTACACCTTC. This encodes CASSLAGSSSYGYTF.

This clonotype showed up just a few times. The chain recombines TRBV4-2 with TRBJ1-3; D is undetermined. Trimming took off 0 bases at V and 4 bases at J, with 10 bases between the two ends. The CDR3 contains 15 residues. The germline V gene has CDR1 LGHNA and CDR2 YNFKEQ. The CDR3 nucleotides read TGTGCCAGCAGCCAAGATAGGTTTGACGGAAACACCATATATTTT. Its translation: CASSQDRFDGNTIYF.

The chain is built from TRBV5-1 and TRBJ2-3; D remains unclear. V dropped 0 bases and J dropped 4 bases, with 9 bases sitting between them. The CDR3 is 14 residues long. Germline CDR1 reads SGHRS; CDR2 reads YFSETQ. In DNA, the CDR3 is TGCGCCAGCAGCTTGGGGGCAGTCCCAGATACGCAGTATTTT. As protein: CASSLGAVPDTQYF.